This T cell receptor beta chain appears in the sequencing data of a study of lymphopenia after photon versus proton radiotherapy (dated by TCRdb to the late 2010s). For context, the study as a whole: The immunological effects of photon versus proton radiation therapy were compared in patients with gastrointestinal tumors who developed high-grade lymphopenia. A cohort of about 20 patients with gastrointestinal tumors who received either photon or proton therapy and subsequently developed lymphopenia was included. The goal of the study was to characterize the differences between the two radiation modalities in how they affect the immune system. Overall results and qualifications from the work: After the lymphocyte count nadir, photon-treated repertoires showed oligoclonal expansion, especially of CD8+ Temra cells, which drove the drop in diversity. During treatment, patients who received proton therapy stayed relatively stable, whereas patients who received photon therapy lost naive T cells and TCR diversity and gained effector/memory populations. The authors looked at the survival association only in patients who died, and they framed better survival with proton therapy as a possibility rather than a demonstrated result. Across the cohort, among patients who died, a greater drop in TCR diversity after the nadir was inversely correlated with overall survival time.

Relative to germline, V is 6 bases shorter and J is 0 bases shorter, with 14 bases between their ends. CDR1 and CDR2, looked up from the germline V gene, are MDHEN and SYDVKM. The CDR3 covers 15 residues, taking in both the cysteine and the phenylalanine. Kept here is only the CDR3 DNA, which spans 45 bases and is read in frame from base 1. The library was obtained by the immunoSEQ multiplex PCR assay. T cell repertoires were profiled with deep sequencing of rearranged TCR beta loci together with multiparametric flow cytometry. Entries here come from immuneACCESS through TCRdb and include only in-frame sequences with V and J called. Some clones fail to appear in such tables; in the studies checked, an unresolved V gene covers under half of the shortfall, and the cause of the remainder is unknown. This sample lists about 83,000 clones; around four fifths were detected once. The leading ten clones occupy 1.3% to 1.5% of the sample.

Comments on this clone: No antigen is known for it. One base away there is no much larger clone; base qualities are not given.

This sequence uses TRBV28 and TRBJ1-1, with a weak D call of TRBD1 (6 bases match). Source: peripheral blood, taken from a patient treated with proton-based radiotherapy. The clonotype comes from a man aged 60 to 75 with pancreatic cancer. The bases read TGTGCCAGCAGACTCAGGGGCTGGGTGAACACTGAAGCTTTCTTT. The resulting protein is CASRLRGWVNTEAFF.